This TCR beta chain was profiled in a study of shared clonotypes between healthy human individuals (TCRdb year 2020). Study-wide context: The cohort included three men and two women between 18 and 49 years of age. For each donor, CD4 naive and CD4 memory were each run on three plates, CD8 naive on two plates, and CD8 memory on one plate. To increase sequencing depth and limit assay-specific biases, TCR repertoire library preparation and sequencing were carried out by different laboratories using diverse techniques. To estimate repertoire size and how much clonotypes are shared between individuals, the study performed deep sequencing of blood TCR repertoires from a few healthy adults. Between about 0.8 and 9 billion PBMCs per donor were obtained by leukapheresis. Overall study results and their limits: Sampling was restricted to blood, and TCR repertoires in tissues likely differ from the TCR repertoires found in blood. Naive subsets generally had larger estimated clonotype richness than memory subsets. Compared with non-shared clonotypes, clonotypes shared by all four sorted-subset donors had higher generation probabilities. The genetic and exposure-history diversity represented was limited by the small number of donors. Pairwise subsampling led to the expectation that sequencing depth would affect the degree of clonotype sharing among donors. Sharing across four donors was observed for around 5% of naive CD4, over 3% of naive CD8, around 2.5% of memory CD4, and over 0.3% of memory CD8 clonotypes. Even with the large sequencing depth, rarefaction of the sorted-subset datasets indicated that sequencing was incomplete.

Healthy HIV-negative adults with no recently reported acute infections or vaccinations were included as donors. Every donor was a Caucasian adult living in Nashville, Tennessee, USA. CD8 memory samples combined magnetically selected CD45RO+ cells with CCR7-negative CD45RA+ effector memory (TemRA) cells. Blood was obtained by leukapheresis, after which PBMCs were separated by Ficoll-Histopaque density gradient centrifugation and cryopreserved in liquid nitrogen vapor phase. Analytical flow cytometry was used to check the purity and quantity of every magnetically sorted T cell population. From each sorted fraction, genomic DNA was isolated and quantified by UV absorbance on a Nanodrop 2000c. Including the terminal cysteine and phenylalanine, the CDR3 comprises 13 residues. The DNA shown is the 39-base CDR3, in frame from base 1. CDR1 MNHNS and CDR2 SASEGT are derived from the germline V gene. V sheds 1 base and J sheds 5 bases, leaving 6 bases between their ends.

Using the deep immunoSEQ assay, multiplex PCR amplified TCR CDR3 regions from genomic DNA. Extracted genomic DNA from each cell subset was spread evenly across all wells of several immunoSEQ 96-well plates, with each plate serving as a replicate. For sorted subsets, each replicate PCR was loaded with approximately 0.2 ug genomic DNA, equivalent to about 33,000 T cell genomes. Purified libraries were quantified with a Qubit 3.0 fluorometer, sized on a Bioanalyzer 2100, and re-quantified with the KAPA Library Quantification kit. Each immunoSEQ 96-well plate was sequenced on its own single-read 150-cycle Illumina NextSeq 550 flow cell. The paper's data handling went like this. Because the immunoSEQ output held only junctional sequences and lacked quality scores, the filtering could not match the filtering applied to full-length reads. To assign V/J genes and CDR3, sequences were annotated using PyIR, a Python wrapper for IgBLAST v1.9, with IMGT germline references. Reads were removed for weak V/J assignments (E-value above 1e-6), missing CDR3, stop codons, out-of-frame junctions, or ambiguous translated residues. V3J clonotypes were defined as sequences sharing an identical inferred V gene, J gene, and CDR3 amino acid sequence. Percentage overlap between repertoires was calculated by dividing the number of shared unique clonotypes by the size of the smaller repertoire. RTK rarefaction, the Chao1 estimator, and Recon v2.1 estimates of unobserved clonotypes were used to assess repertoire richness. For all TCRbeta clonotypes obtained by the gDNA method from a few donors, generation probabilities were computed with OLGA. Here the immuneACCESS table is served through TCRdb, limited to in-frame sequences with V and J called. Missing clones are a known gap in these copies; in checked studies unresolved V genes cover under half, and the rest lacks a known reason. The DNA was the basis for D and trimming; V, J and clone size are from that table. Present in this sample are about 380,000 clones, just over 95% of which were seen just once. About 0.32% of the sample is held by the ten biggest clonotypes.

Points on this clone: Its antigen remains unidentified. The record has no base qualities; no much larger clone is one base away.

Here the chain combines TRBV6-1 and TRBJ1-5; too little of a D gene remains to name it. This TCR was sampled from a man aged 30-40 years in good health. Sequences were obtained from memory CD8+ T cells sorted from blood. Explained via the paper, the cell subset or site label denotes: CD45RO+ cells pooled with CCR7-negative TemRA cells. The CDR3 is CASSEDKYQPQHF. The DNA sequence is given as TGTGCCAGCAGTGAAGACAAATATCAGCCCCAGCATTTT.